These T cell receptor beta chains were read from a single sample in a study of T cell clusters in autoimmune cytopenias. TCRdb reprocessed the multiplex PCR reads and stores each CDR3 protein as one record, lacking DNA. This repertoire includes around 9,700 distinct CDR3 sequences. The data were also submitted as part of a second study, on T cell repertoires in aging, cancer and after chemotherapy.

Sequenced: peripheral blood. These receptors were taken from a human donor in good health. Each CDR3 is given with its conserved first and last residue. Clone size is stated in some rows and not others, as once, few, many or a class when expanded.

cdr3_length	clone_size	v_call	j_call	cdr3_aa
16	.	TRBV24-1	TRBJ2-1	CATSDSGTQGGREQFF
16	.	TRBV18	TRBJ2-1	CASSPPYGTSWNEQFF
15	.	TRBV13	TRBJ2-5	CASSPERGQQETQYF
16	.	TRBV6-4	TRBJ2-1	CASLPSGASSYNEQFF
14	.	TRBV5-1	TRBJ2-2	CASSFSGTTGELFF
13	.	TRBV19	TRBJ2-3	CASSELLTDTQYF
13	medium-sized	TRBV29-1	TRBJ2-1	CSAQTGDLDEQFF
16	.	TRBV12-3/TRBV12-4	TRBJ2-7	CASSPEGRDISYEQYF
16	.	TRBV11-1	TRBJ1-2	CASSPYTTSEIYGYTF
17	.	TRBV27	TRBJ1-5	CASSPQGQLGFSQPQHF
14	.	TRBV27	TRBJ2-7	CASSSKQGAYEQYF
15	.	TRBV15	TRBJ1-5	CATSRGPAENQPQHF
14	.	TRBV6-1	TRBJ1-2	CASRETGSTYGYTF
11	.	TRBV27	TRBJ2-1	CASRLSGEQFF
15	.	TRBV13	TRBJ2-3	CASSLGSGLPDTQYF
13	.	TRBV29-1	TRBJ1-4	CSVGGQGNEKLFF
15	medium-sized	TRBV19	TRBJ1-3	CASHHPWSSGNTIYF
13	.	TRBV19	TRBJ1-2	CASRTGLKDGYTF
15	.	TRBV6-5	TRBJ2-2	CASSYGIDRGGELFF
12	.	TRBV6-5	TRBJ2-5	CASSYSMETQYF
13	.	TRBV27	TRBJ2-3	CASSLWWPDTQYF
15	.	TRBV18	TRBJ2-7	CASSRSQAGGDEQYF
13	medium-sized	TRBV27	TRBJ2-3	CASSFLRGDTQYF
17	.	TRBV29-1	TRBJ2-1	CSSGGAPTTRSYNEQFF
17	.	TRBV6-1	TRBJ1-5	CASSEPTLGGANQPQHF
16	.	TRBV6-5	TRBJ2-1	CASSLTSGGATNEQFF
15	medium-sized	TRBV6-1	TRBJ2-7	CASSEEAGSSYEQYF
13	.	TRBV29-1	TRBJ1-2	CSVDDGHTYGYTF
16	.	TRBV30	TRBJ2-3	CAWSAGDTKPSDTQYF
15	medium-sized	TRBV19	TRBJ2-5	CASTPGLHTQETQYF
14	.	TRBV27	TRBJ2-1	CASSWTGTGNEQFF
13	.	TRBV12-3/TRBV12-4	TRBJ1-4	CASSLRPIEKLFF
16	.	TRBV6-1	TRBJ2-1	CASSYTSRNSYNEQFF
15	.	TRBV6-5	TRBJ1-1	CASSTPGGGRTEAFF
14	.	TRBV30	TRBJ1-1	CAWRWGTQGTEAFF
12	.	TRBV10-3	TRBJ2-7	CAISANRDEQYF
15	.	TRBV5-6	TRBJ2-3	CASSTTGQSTDTQYF
16	.	TRBV4-2	TRBJ2-1	CASSQDEGLASNEQFF